This passage covers 8 T cell receptor beta chains from one sample sequenced in a study of blood T cells in healthy people across ages. A second PCR of 7 to 11 cycles used a sample-barcoded 5' primer and a J-beta primer mix. TCRdb re-called the 5' RACE reads with MiXCR, one entry per CDR3 protein. The sample carries roughly 1.5 million distinct CDR3 sequences, approximately 43% recorded once. Sequencing was performed on blood. These receptors were obtained from a woman under 30 in good health.

This clonotype was picked up many times. This chain links TRBV28 with TRBJ2-1; TRBD1 might be the D (5 bases). The germline V gene encodes CDR1 MDHEN and CDR2 SYDVKM. The ends were cut back, 2 bases at V and 9 bases at J, with 8 bases in the middle. This CDR3 is 12 amino acids long. The CDR3 loop is CASSLQGGEQFF. CDR3 nucleotide sequence: TGTGCCAGCAGTTTACAGGGCGGTGAGCAGTTCTTC.

This clonotype came up a few times. This chain links TRBV7-6 with TRBJ2-7; D is perhaps TRBD2 (7 bases). The CDR3 extends over 15 amino acids. Germline loops: CDR1 SGHVS, CDR2 FNYEAQ. V lost 4 bases and J 7 bases, leaving 20 bases between the germline ends. DNA for the CDR3: TGTGCCAGCAGCTCTCTAGGCGGGGGCTACAATGAGCAGTACTTC. Its protein is CASSSLGGGYNEQYF.

A few counts support this clonotype. The gene calls are TRBV13 and TRBJ2-1; the match to TRBD2 covers 13 bases. The CDR3 totals 17 residues. Germline V gene data show CDR1 as PRHDT and CDR2 as FYEKMQ (reference sequence). Losses at the gene ends were 5 bases for V and 8 bases for J; bases not matched to a gene: 12. The CDR3 loop is CASSGSWTSGSPYEQFF. CDR3 sequence (DNA): TGTGCCAGCAGCGGTTCTTGGACTAGCGGGAGTCCCTATGAGCAGTTCTTC.

The chain uses TRBV7-2 and TRBJ2-7; 10 nucleotides line up with TRBD2. CDR3 length equals 16 residues. With 2 bases clipped from V and 4 bases from J, the junction kept 8 bases outside the gene matches. The germline V gene encodes CDR1 SGHTA and CDR2 FQGNSA. The CDR3 sequence: CASSLPISGRSYEQYF. CDR3 bases: TGTGCCAGCAGCTTACCCATTAGCGGGAGGTCTTACGAGCAGTACTTC.

The CDR3, as DNA: TGTGCCAGCAGCCATGTCCCGGCCCCGACAGGGGGAGATGGCTACACCTTC. Residues: CASSHVPAPTGGDGYTF. This chain joins TRBV14 and TRBJ1-2, with 9 positions matching TRBD1. The CDR3 consists of 17 residues. V dropped 3 bases and J dropped 6; count of bases not matched to a gene: 14. The germline V gene has CDR1 SGHDN and CDR2 FVKESK. Filled out from reference TRBV14 and TRBJ1-2, the complete variable domain reads EAGVTQFPSHSVIEKGQTVTLRCDPISGHDNLYWYRRVMGKEIKFLLHFVKESKQDESGMPNNRFLAERTGGTYSTLKVQPAELEDSGVYFCASSHVPAPTGGDGYTFGSGTRLTVV.

The chain is built from TRBV20-1 and TRBJ2-1; 7 bases agree with TRBD2. The CDR3 runs 12 residues. V was clipped by 5 bases and J by 6 bases; unmatched bases: 4. The germline gives CDR1 DFQATT, CDR2 SNEGSKA (reference sequence). The CDR3 is CSAGGGINEQFF. In DNA, the CDR3 is TGCAGTGCTGGGGGGGGAATCAATGAGCAGTTCTTC.

The J gene is TRBJ2-6, the V gene TRBV27; D gene unclear. The germline CDR1 and CDR2 sequences are MNHEY and SMNVEV (reference sequence). This CDR3 spans 16 amino acids. Trimming pared 4 bases from V and 0 bases from J, leaving 10 bases between. CDR3 loop: CASSSRPISGANVLTF. The CDR3 DNA reads as TGTGCCAGCAGTTCCAGACCGATCTCTGGGGCCAACGTCCTGACTTTC.

This clonotype has a handful of counts. The J gene is TRBJ2-2, the V gene TRBV6-1; 13 bases align to TRBD2. The CDR3 runs to 17 residues. J lost 7 bases, V lost 3 bases, and 8 bases had no gene match. CDR1 is MNHNS, CDR2 SASEGT, per germline. CDR3 sequence (DNA): TGTGCCAGCAGTGAGGGGACTAGCGGGACAAAGGACGGGGAGCTGTTTTTT. As protein: CASSEGTSGTKDGELFF.